The following is a T cell receptor (beta chain) sequence with its context. Its antigen is currently unknown. Time point indicated: week 23, last vaccination. In every dose of vaccine, 300 ug of mutant IDH1 20-mer peptide was given alongside topical imiquimod. The length of the CDR3 is 14 residues. Per the germline V gene, CDR1 is SGHRS and CDR2 is YFSETQ. Trimming left V 7 bases short and J 1 base short, with 11 bases between. TCRdb's table, derived via immunoSEQ multiplex PCR, lists solely in-frame clones and lacks some. The data show about 30,000 clones, around nine tenths seen once. This sample stems from a study of a mutant IDH1 vaccine in newly diagnosed glioma.

The receptor was isolated from a man aged 35-49 years with glioma. This chain uses TRBV5-1 with TRBJ2-2; D tentatively reads TRBD1 or TRBD2 (5 bases each). This material consisted of PBMCs, taken from a glioma patient whose treatment included an IDH1 peptide vaccine. The CDR3 reads CASSGPRNTGELFF. DNA for the CDR3: TGCGCCAGCTCGGGACCTCGGAACACCGGGGAGCTGTTTTTT.